The 20 T cell receptor beta chains reported below all come from one sample, sequenced in a study of T cell clones after liver transplantation. The table came from immunoSEQ multiplex PCR; TCRdb's copy has only in-frame clones and leaves some out. This sample carries under 20,000 clones, approximately 90% of them seen once, and the ten largest clones take 10% to 15%. Sequences were derived from CD8+ T cells from blood, sampled approximately 3.5 years after liver transplant. Receptor source: a human patient who received a liver transplant. Part of the T cells may come from the graft donor.

The gene calls are TRBV9 and TRBJ2-7; TRBD1 might be the D (6 bases). The V gene's germline CDR1 is SGDLS and CDR2 YYNGEE. This CDR3 has 13 residues. Trimming took off 4 bases at V and 6 bases at J, with 14 bases between the two ends. The CDR3 DNA reads as TGTGCCAGCAGCCCCTTCACAGGGCCCGAGCAGTACTTC. This translates into CASSPFTGPEQYF.

The table lists this clone with a few counts. This rearrangement joins TRBV7-9 to TRBJ1-1; D is uncertain. The germline gives CDR1 SEHNR, CDR2 FQNEAQ (reference sequence). Trimming removed 6 bases from V and 1 base from J, with 15 bases in between. CDR3 size: 15 residues. The DNA for the CDR3 is TGTGCCAGCAGACCAAAGGGATTCGGGAACACTGAAGCTTTCTTT. This sequence encodes CASRPKGFGNTEAFF. Based on the CDR3 plus reference TRBV7-9 and TRBJ1-1, the full variable domain is DTGVSQNPRHKITKRGQNVTFRCDPISEHNRLYWYRQTLGQGPEFLTYFQNEAQLEKSRLLSDRFSAERPKGSFSTLEIQRTEQGDSAMYLCASRPKGFGNTEAFFGQGTRLTVV.

The sample holds one count of this clone. The chain uses TRBV28 and TRBJ2-5; 7 nucleotides align to TRBD1. The J segment lost 5 bases and the V segment lost 3 bases, leaving 9 bases of the junction unmatched. The germline gives CDR1 MDHEN, CDR2 SYDVKM. This CDR3 is built from 15 residues. The CDR3 loop reads CASSFGEEGAETQYF. The CDR3 DNA sequence: TGTGCCAGCAGTTTTGGGGAAGAGGGGGCTGAGACCCAGTACTTC.

The gene calls are TRBV7-6 and TRBJ1-4; no clear D gene. Germline lookup yields CDR1 SGHVS and CDR2 FNYEAQ. The CDR3 is 15 residues long. V was trimmed by 1 base and J by 4 bases, leaving 10 bases between them. CDR3 nucleotide sequence: TGTGCCAGCAGCTTAGAATATAGGAATAATGAAAAACTGTTTTTT. Its protein product is CASSLEYRNNEKLFF.

This clone is a singleton in its sample. The rearrangement links TRBV9 to TRBJ2-5; 12 bases line up with TRBD2. V gave up 4 bases and J gave up 5 bases; unmatched junction bases: 6. The CDR3 is made up of 15 amino acids. Germline assignment: CDR1 SGDLS and CDR2 YYNGEE. In nucleotides, the CDR3 is TGTGCCAGCAGCCTCAGGACTAGCGGGAAGGAGACCCAGTACTTC. Protein: CASSLRTSGKETQYF. Full variable domain (missing parts from reference TRBV9 and TRBJ2-5): DSGVTQTPKHLITATGQRVTLRCSPRSGDLSVYWYQQSLDQGLQFLIQYYNGEERAKGNILERFSAQQFPDLHSELNLSSLELGDSALYFCASSLRTSGKETQYFGPGTRLLVL.

V and J are TRBV2 and TRBJ2-7; no definite D call. CDR1 is SNHLY and CDR2 is FYNNEI in the germline V gene. The CDR3 extends over 12 amino acids. V was cut by 8 bases and J by 1 base, with 9 bases left in between. The CDR3 sequence: CASAAGSYEQYF. CDR3 bases: TGTGCCAGCGCAGCAGGATCCTACGAGCAGTACTTC.

The genes are TRBV7-9 and TRBJ2-7; D unclear. The germline V gene has CDR1 SEHNR and CDR2 FQNEAQ (reference sequence). This CDR3 comprises 16 residues. Trimming stripped 5 bases from V and 4 bases from J, with 21 bases between. CDR3 sequence: CASSPEDFPASYEQYF. The CDR3 DNA is TGTGCCAGCAGCCCAGAAGACTTCCCGGCTTCTTACGAGCAGTACTTC.

The rearrangement uses TRBV4-3 and TRBJ1-1; a possible D gene is TRBD1 (5 bases). The CDR3 contains 17 residues. The ends were cut back, 5 bases at V and 0 bases at J, with 19 bases in the middle. Germline lookup yields CDR1 LGHNA and CDR2 YSLEER. This CDR3 reads CASSLKGRGNLNTEAFF. The CDR3 DNA reads TGCGCCAGCAGCTTAAAAGGGAGGGGAAACTTGAACACTGAAGCTTTCTTT.

A single count supports this clone. This rearrangement joins TRBV5-4 to TRBJ2-1, with 8 bases matching TRBD2. CDR1 SGHNT and CDR2 YYREEE come from the germline V gene (reference sequence). The CDR3 extends over 15 amino acids. J lost 4 bases, V lost 1 base, and 4 bases had no gene match. The CDR3: CASSLTSGDYNEQFF. The DNA of the CDR3 is TGTGCCAGCAGCTTGACTAGCGGCGATTACAATGAGCAGTTCTTC. The whole variable domain, filled in from reference TRBV5-4 and TRBJ2-1, reads ETGVTQSPTHLIKTRGQQVTLRCSSQSGHNTVSWYQQALGQGPQFIFQYYREEENGRGNFPPRFSGLQFPNYSSELNVNALELDDSALYLCASSLTSGDYNEQFFGPGTRLTVL.

The chain employs TRBV6-5 and TRBJ1-2; TRBD1 might be the D (5 bases). Germline CDR1 reads MNHEY; CDR2 reads SVGAGI. Trimming removed 3 bases from V and 6 bases from J, with 8 bases in between. The CDR3 has 12 amino acids. The CDR3 DNA sequence: TGTGCCAGCAGTTATTCAGGGAATGGCTACACCTTC. The encoded protein is CASSYSGNGYTF.

The rearrangement uses TRBV7-9 and TRBJ2-3, with TRBD2 matching 12 bases. The ends lost 5 bases at V and 2 bases at J; junction bases unmatched: 14. Germline V gene lookup returns CDR1 SEHNR and CDR2 FQNEAQ (reference sequence). The CDR3 contains 19 residues. The CDR3 DNA follows: TGTGCCAGCAGCCTTTCATCGGGACTAGCGGGCGGTGACACAGATACGCAGTATTTT. Translated, it gives CASSLSSGLAGGDTDTQYF.

The genes are TRBV28 and TRBJ2-5; D remains ambiguous. This CDR3 is built from 12 residues. Germline V lookup: CDR1 MDHEN, CDR2 SYDVKM. Trimming left V 6 bases short and J 2 bases short, with 7 bases between. The CDR3 region has the DNA TGTGCCAGCAGCGGCGTTCAAGAGACCCAGTACTTC. Its translation is CASSGVQETQYF.

V gene TRBV5-1 combines with J gene TRBJ2-1, with 8 nucleotides matching TRBD2. V lost 1 base to trimming and J lost 5 bases; unmatched junction nucleotides: 8. CDR3 length: 16 residues. The germline V gene has CDR1 SGHRS and CDR2 YFSETQ. The CDR3 is CASSLMASGFDNEQFF. CDR3 DNA sequence: TGCGCCAGCAGCTTGATGGCTAGCGGGTTCGACAATGAGCAGTTCTTC.

Remarks on this clone: Other DNA sequences of this sample code for an identical CDR3. The chain joins TRBV6-5 to TRBJ1-1, with D possibly TRBD1 on 5 matching bases. V was trimmed by 2 bases and J by 0 bases, leaving 7 bases between them. CDR1 and CDR2 (germline): MNHEY, SVGAGI. The CDR3 extends over 14 amino acids. CDR3 coding DNA: TGTGCCAGCAGTTACGGGGGTGTGAACACTGAAGCTTTCTTT. Its protein is CASSYGGVNTEAFF.

V is TRBV7-9 and J is TRBJ1-1; D is undetermined. The CDR3 covers 15 residues. CDR1 and CDR2 (germline): SEHNR, FQNEAQ (reference sequence). The V gene lost 1 base and the J gene lost 0 bases, with 9 bases spanning the gap. Written as DNA, the CDR3 is TGTGCCAGCAGCTTAGACGTAGGAGTGAACACTGAAGCTTTCTTT. Encoded protein: CASSLDVGVNTEAFF.

The chain links TRBV4-1 to TRBJ2-7; no definite D call. The CDR3 contains 17 residues. Per the germline V gene, CDR1 is MGHRA and CDR2 is YSYEKL. V lost 2 bases to trimming and J lost 0 bases, with 17 bases between them. The CDR3 here is CASSQLVGVKSSYEQYF. The DNA for the CDR3 is TGCGCCAGCAGCCAACTGGTAGGAGTTAAGAGCTCCTACGAGCAGTACTTC.

The chain couples TRBV5-1 to TRBJ2-3; D is possibly TRBD2 (6 bases). The germline V gene encodes CDR1 SGHRS and CDR2 YFSETQ. The CDR3 extends over 15 amino acids. V was trimmed by 0 bases and J by 2 bases, leaving 10 bases between them. CDR3 protein: CASSLVLRDTDTQYF. Here the CDR3 DNA reads TGCGCCAGCAGCTTGGTTTTGCGGGACACAGATACGCAGTATTTT.

The chain has TRBV6-5 and TRBJ2-2, with a weak D call TRBD2 (5 bases). The CDR3 consists of 11 residues. Germline loops: CDR1 MNHEY, CDR2 SVGAGI. V gave up 7 bases and J gave up 6 bases, with 6 bases separating them. CDR3 in amino acids: CASTRAGELFF. CDR3 sequence (DNA): TGTGCCAGCACGAGGGCCGGGGAGCTGTTTTTT.

This clone was detected once. The J gene is TRBJ2-1, the V gene TRBV13; no reliable D call. CDR1 and CDR2 from the germline V gene are PRHDT and FYEKMQ (reference sequence). V lost 1 base, J lost 0 bases, and 22 bases lay in between. This CDR3 has 20 amino acids. Here the CDR3 reads CASSLVLGWEEPSSYNEQFF. The CDR3, as DNA: TGTGCCAGCAGCTTAGTCTTGGGTTGGGAAGAACCCTCCTCCTACAATGAGCAGTTCTTC.

The V gene is TRBV25-1, the J gene TRBJ2-7; 7 bases are shared with TRBD1. This CDR3 is built from 10 residues. In germline, CDR1 is MGHDK, CDR2 SYGVNS. V lost 8 bases and J lost 7; bases outside the gene matches: 2. The CDR3 region is CASPRGEQYF. The DNA of the CDR3 is TGTGCCAGCCCCAGGGGGGAGCAGTACTTC.